Following are 7 T cell receptor beta chains from one sample sequenced in a study of blood T cells in healthy people across ages (dated by TCRdb to about 2015). The receptor library was made with 5' RACE. Instrument on record: Illumina HiSeq 2500. A second PCR of about 6 to 12 cycles was run with a J-beta primer mix and a sample-barcoded 5' primer. Using fastp at Q25 and MiXCR, TCRdb reprocessed the public reads and kept productive beta chains. For every CDR3 protein sequence, its rows merge into one entry that carries the most common genes and DNA. The table for this sample lists over 500,000 distinct CDR3 sequences; about 51% of them were counted only once. The ten most abundant clones make up about 13% of the sample. Sequenced sample: blood. The receptors were sampled from an elderly woman in good health.

V is TRBV3-1 and J is TRBJ2-1, with D possibly being TRBD1 or TRBD2 (5 bases each). CDR3 length: 13 amino acids. Per the germline V gene, CDR1 is LGHDT and CDR2 is YNNKEL (reference sequence). The V end was cut by 0 bases, the J end by 12 bases, with 12 bases between. The CDR3 loop reads CASSQDLRDGQFF. Written as DNA, the CDR3 is TGTGCCAGCAGCCAAGATCTACGGGACGGGCAGTTCTTC.

This clonotype was detected ten times or more. CDR3: CASSRTRIYNEQFF. Written as DNA, the CDR3 is TGTGCCAGCAGTCGGACTAGGATCTACAATGAGCAGTTCTTC. This chain uses TRBV27 with TRBJ2-1; TRBD2 agrees at 7 bases. This CDR3 spans 14 amino acids. Germline V CDR1 and CDR2: MNHEY, SMNVEV (reference sequence). V dropped 5 bases and J dropped 3; count of bases not matched to a gene: 4.

This clonotype has just one count. This may be a read error: a much more frequent sequence differs by one nucleotide. The rearrangement uses TRBV24-1 and TRBJ2-7; D uncertain. The DNA end is more similar to TRBJ2-5, so the J call may be wrong. The CDR3 has 14 residues. Germline-derived CDR1 and CDR2 are KGHDR and SFDVKD. In nucleotides, the CDR3 is TGTGCCACCGGTGACCCGACCGCCGGGGAGACCCAGTACTTC. Translating gives CATGDPTAGETQYF.

A remark on this clonotype: This clone may be a read error of a much larger clone one base away. The V call is TRBV20-1, the J call TRBJ2-5; TRBD1 or TRBD2 may be the D gene (5 bases each). This CDR3 contains 14 residues. The germline CDR1 and CDR2 sequences are DFQATT and SNEGSKA (reference sequence). V lost 6 bases, J lost 1 base, and 15 bases lay in between. The CDR3 spells CSARTGASQETQYF. For the CDR3, the DNA is TGCAGTGCCAGGACCGGGGCTTCCCAAGAGACCCAGTACTTC.

The chain uses TRBV11-2 and TRBJ2-7, with D unclear. Germline values: CDR1 SGHAT, CDR2 FQNNGV. V lost 2 bases to trimming and J lost 0 bases, with 11 bases between them. The CDR3 has 15 amino acids. The CDR3 bases are TGTGCCAGCAGCTTACCTCAGGCGAGCTCCTACGAGCAGTACTTC. This gives the protein CASSLPQASSYEQYF.

This chain connects TRBV5-1 to TRBJ2-1; 11 nucleotides align to TRBD2. CDR1 is SGHRS, CDR2 YFSETQ, per germline. The junction had 21 bases not matched to a gene; V was cut back by 3 bases and J by 10 bases. The CDR3 loop spans 19 amino acids. This CDR3 is CASSSPPKRLAGSYREQFF. The CDR3 nucleotides read TGCGCCAGCAGCTCCCCCCCTAAAAGACTAGCGGGGTCCTACAGGGAGCAGTTCTTC.

In this sample, this clonotype turned up many times. The chain has TRBV20-1 and TRBJ1-2; 10 bases align to TRBD1. The CDR3 spans 12 residues. J lost 7 bases, V lost 6 bases, and 5 bases had no gene match. Germline CDR1 is DFQATT and CDR2 is SNEGSKA (reference sequence). The CDR3 DNA reads TGCAGTGCCTTGACAGGGGGCCTTGGCTACACCTTC. Its translation is CSALTGGLGYTF.